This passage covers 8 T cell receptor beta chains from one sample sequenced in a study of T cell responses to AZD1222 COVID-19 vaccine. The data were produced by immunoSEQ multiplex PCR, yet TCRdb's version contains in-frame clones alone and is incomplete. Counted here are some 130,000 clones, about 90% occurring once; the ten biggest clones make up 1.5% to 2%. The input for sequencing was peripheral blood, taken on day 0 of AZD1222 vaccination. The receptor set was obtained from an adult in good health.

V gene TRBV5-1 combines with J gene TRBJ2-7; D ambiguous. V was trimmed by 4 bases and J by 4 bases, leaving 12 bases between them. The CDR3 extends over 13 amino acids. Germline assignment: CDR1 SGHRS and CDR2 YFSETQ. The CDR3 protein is CASSTEQPYEQYF. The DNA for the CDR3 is TGCGCCAGCAGCACCGAACAGCCTTACGAGCAGTACTTC.

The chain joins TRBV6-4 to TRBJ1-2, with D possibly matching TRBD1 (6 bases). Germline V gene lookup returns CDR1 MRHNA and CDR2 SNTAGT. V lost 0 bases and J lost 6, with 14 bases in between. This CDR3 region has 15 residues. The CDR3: CASSDSGQGSDGYTF. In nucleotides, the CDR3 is TGTGCCAGCAGTGACTCGGGGCAGGGGTCGGATGGCTACACCTTC.

CDR3 in DNA: TGTGCCAGCAGCGCTTCTAGCGGGAGTTCCTACGAGCAGTACTTC. Translating it yields CASSASSGSSYEQYF. This sequence joins TRBV7-2 and TRBJ2-7; TRBD2 matches 10 bases. Germline assignment: CDR1 SGHTA and CDR2 FQGNSA. J lost 1 base, V lost 5 bases, and 5 bases had no gene match. This CDR3 has 15 residues. Complete variable domain (other parts from reference TRBV7-2 and TRBJ2-7): GAGVSQSPSNKVTEKGKDVELRCDPISGHTALYWYRQSLGQGLEFLIYFQGNSAPDKSGLPSDRFSAERTGGSVSTLTIQRTQQEDSAVYLCASSASSGSSYEQYFGPGTRLTVT.

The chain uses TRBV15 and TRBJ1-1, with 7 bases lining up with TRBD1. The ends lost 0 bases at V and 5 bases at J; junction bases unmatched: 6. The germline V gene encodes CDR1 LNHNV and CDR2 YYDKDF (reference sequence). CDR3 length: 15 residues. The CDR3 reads CATSREGRGRTEAFF. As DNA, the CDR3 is TGTGCCACCAGCAGAGAGGGCAGGGGGAGGACTGAAGCTTTCTTT.

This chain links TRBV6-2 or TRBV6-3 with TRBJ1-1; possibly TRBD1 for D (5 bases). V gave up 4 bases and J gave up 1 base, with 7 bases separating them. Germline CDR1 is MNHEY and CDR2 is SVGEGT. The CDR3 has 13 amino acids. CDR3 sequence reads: CASSLTGNTEAFF. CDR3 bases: TGTGCCAGCAGTTTAACAGGGAACACTGAAGCTTTCTTT.

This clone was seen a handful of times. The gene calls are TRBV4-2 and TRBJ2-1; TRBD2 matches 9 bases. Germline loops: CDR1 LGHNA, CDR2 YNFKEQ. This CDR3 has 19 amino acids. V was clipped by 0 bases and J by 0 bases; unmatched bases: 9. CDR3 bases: TGTGCCAGCAGCCAAGATCCCAGCGGGGGGCTCAGCTCCTACAATGAGCAGTTCTTC. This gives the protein CASSQDPSGGLSSYNEQFF.

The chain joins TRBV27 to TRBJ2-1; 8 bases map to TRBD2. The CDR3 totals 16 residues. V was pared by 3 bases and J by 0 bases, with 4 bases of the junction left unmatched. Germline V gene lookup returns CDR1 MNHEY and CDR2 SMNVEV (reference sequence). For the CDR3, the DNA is TGTGCCAGCAGTTTTAGCGGGACAAGCTCCTACAATGAGCAGTTCTTC. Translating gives CASSFSGTSSYNEQFF.

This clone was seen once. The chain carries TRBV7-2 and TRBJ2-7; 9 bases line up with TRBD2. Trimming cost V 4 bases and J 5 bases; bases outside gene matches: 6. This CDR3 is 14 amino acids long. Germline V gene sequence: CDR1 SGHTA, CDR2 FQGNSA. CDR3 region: CASSSGTSLHEQYF. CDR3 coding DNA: TGTGCCAGCAGCTCCGGGACTAGCCTCCACGAGCAGTACTTC.